Described below is a single T cell receptor beta chain sequence and its context. CDR3 length: 16 residues. Trimming removed 5 bases from V and 8 bases from J; junction bases left unmatched: 14. Per the germline V gene, CDR1 is SNHLY and CDR2 is FYNNEI. This sample was taken from a study of blood T cell repertoires in COVID-19. At the level of the study: Acute and convalescent COVID-19 samples came from the United States, Italy and Spain. PBMCs, B-cell-depleted T cells, or T cells provided the cDNA or gDNA that made up the material.

In the original processing: How many nucleated cells were present was estimated from reference gene primer amplification. Repertoires were generated with immunoSEQ multiplex PCR, while TCRdb's copy carries only in-frame clones and drops some. V and J calls and clone size are as listed in that table; D and trimming were resolved from the DNA. Of some 80,000 clones listed, roughly 81% are singletons. This sequence joins TRBV2 and TRBJ2-1; 8 bases are shared with TRBD2. Sequencing was done on a sample of peripheral blood. This clonotype originated in a man between 60 and 75 years old with COVID-19, enrolled during active disease. Here the CDR3 DNA reads TGTGCCAGCAGTCAGAACGGGGCGGGGGGCATGGATGAGCAGTTCTTC. This translates into CASSQNGAGGMDEQFF.